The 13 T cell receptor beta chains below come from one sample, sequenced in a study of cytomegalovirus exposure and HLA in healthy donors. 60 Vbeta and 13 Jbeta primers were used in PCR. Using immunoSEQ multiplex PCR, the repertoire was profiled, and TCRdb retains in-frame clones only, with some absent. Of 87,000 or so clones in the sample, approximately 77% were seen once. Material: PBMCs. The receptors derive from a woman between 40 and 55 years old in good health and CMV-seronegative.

The CDR3 sequence is CASSYPRHATGVSYTQYF. In DNA form, the CDR3 reads TGTGCCAGCAGTTACCCCCGCCACGCGACAGGGGTTTCTTATACGCAGTATTTT. This chain connects TRBV6-7 to TRBJ2-3; 8 bases agree with TRBD1. TRBV6-7 is identified as an open reading frame with a role that is uncertain. The CDR3 extends over 18 amino acids. V lost 2 bases, J lost 7 bases, and 17 bases stayed unmatched.

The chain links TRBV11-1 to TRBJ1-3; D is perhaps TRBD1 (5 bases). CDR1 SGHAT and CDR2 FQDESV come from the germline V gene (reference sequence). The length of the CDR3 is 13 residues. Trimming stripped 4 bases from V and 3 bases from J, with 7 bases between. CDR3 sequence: CASSSDSGNTIYF. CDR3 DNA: TGTGCCAGCAGCTCAGACAGTGGAAACACCATATATTTT.

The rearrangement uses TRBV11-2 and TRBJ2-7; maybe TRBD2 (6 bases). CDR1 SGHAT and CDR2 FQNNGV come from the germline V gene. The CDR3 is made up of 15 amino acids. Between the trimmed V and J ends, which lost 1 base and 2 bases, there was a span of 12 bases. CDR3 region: CASSLGWGGTYEQYF. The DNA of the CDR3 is TGTGCCAGCAGCTTAGGATGGGGAGGAACCTACGAGCAGTACTTC.

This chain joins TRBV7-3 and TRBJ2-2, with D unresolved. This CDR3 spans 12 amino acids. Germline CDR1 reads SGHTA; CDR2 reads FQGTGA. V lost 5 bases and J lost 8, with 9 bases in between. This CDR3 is CASSPFAGELFF. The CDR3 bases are TGTGCCAGCAGCCCATTTGCGGGGGAGCTGTTTTTT. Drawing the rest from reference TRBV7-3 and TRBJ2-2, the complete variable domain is GAGVSQTPSNKVTEKGKYVELRCDPISGHTALYWYRQSLGQGPEFLIYFQGTGAADDSGLPNDRFFAVRPEGSVSTLKIQRTERGDSAVYLCASSPFAGELFFGEGSRLTVL.

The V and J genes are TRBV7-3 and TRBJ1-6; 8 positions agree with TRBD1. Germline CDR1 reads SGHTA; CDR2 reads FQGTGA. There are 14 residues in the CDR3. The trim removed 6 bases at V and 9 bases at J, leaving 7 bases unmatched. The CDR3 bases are TGTGCCAGCAGTTCGACAGGGGCTAGTTCACCCCTCCACTTT. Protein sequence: CASSSTGASSPLHF.

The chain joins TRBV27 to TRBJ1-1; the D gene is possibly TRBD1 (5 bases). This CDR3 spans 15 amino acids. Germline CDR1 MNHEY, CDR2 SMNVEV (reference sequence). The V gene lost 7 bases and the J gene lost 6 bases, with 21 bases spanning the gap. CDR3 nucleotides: TGTGCCAGCAAGAGAATTCAAGGGGTGGGCGCTGAAGCTTTCTTT. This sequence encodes CASKRIQGVGAEAFF.

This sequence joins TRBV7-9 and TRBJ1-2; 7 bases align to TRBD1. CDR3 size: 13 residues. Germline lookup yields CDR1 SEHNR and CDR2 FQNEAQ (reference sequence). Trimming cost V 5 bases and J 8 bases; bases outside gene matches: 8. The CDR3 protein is CASSATGFYGYTF. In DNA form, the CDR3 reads TGTGCCAGCAGCGCGACAGGGTTCTACGGCTACACCTTC.

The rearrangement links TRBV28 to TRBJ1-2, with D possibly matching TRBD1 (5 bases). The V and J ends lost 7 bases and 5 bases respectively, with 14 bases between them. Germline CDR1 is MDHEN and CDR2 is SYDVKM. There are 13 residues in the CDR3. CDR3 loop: CASNSPGFYGYTF. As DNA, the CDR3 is TGTGCCAGCAACTCCCCAGGGTTTTATGGCTACACCTTC.

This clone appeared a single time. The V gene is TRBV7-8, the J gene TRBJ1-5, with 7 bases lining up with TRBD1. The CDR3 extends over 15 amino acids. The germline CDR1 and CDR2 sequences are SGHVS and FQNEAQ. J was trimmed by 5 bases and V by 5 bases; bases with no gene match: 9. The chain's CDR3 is CASSTHIGQDQPQHF. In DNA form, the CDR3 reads TGTGCCAGCAGCACTCATATAGGACAGGATCAGCCCCAGCATTTT. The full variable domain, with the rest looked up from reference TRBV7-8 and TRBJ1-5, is GAGVSQSPRYKVAKRGQDVALRCDPISGHVSLFWYQQALGQGPEFLTYFQNEAQLDKSGLPSDRFFAERPEGSVSTLKIQRTQQEDSAVYLCASSTHIGQDQPQHFGDGTRLSIL.

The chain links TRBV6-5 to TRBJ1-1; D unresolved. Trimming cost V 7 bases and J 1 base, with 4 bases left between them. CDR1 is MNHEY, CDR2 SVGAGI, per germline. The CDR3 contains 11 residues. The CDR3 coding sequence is TGTGCCAGCACAGGGAACACTGAAGCTTTCTTT. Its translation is CASTGNTEAFF.

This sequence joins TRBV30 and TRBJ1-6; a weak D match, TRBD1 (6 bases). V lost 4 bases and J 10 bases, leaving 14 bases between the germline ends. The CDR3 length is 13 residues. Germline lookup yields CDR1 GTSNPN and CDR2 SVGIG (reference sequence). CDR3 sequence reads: CAWKAGGGSPLHF. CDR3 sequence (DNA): TGTGCCTGGAAGGCGGGGGGCGGGTCACCCCTCCACTTT.

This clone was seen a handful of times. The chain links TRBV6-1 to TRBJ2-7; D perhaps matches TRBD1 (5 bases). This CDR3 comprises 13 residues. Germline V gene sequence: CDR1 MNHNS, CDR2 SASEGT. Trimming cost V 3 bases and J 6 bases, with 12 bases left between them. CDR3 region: CASSDDSGFEQYF. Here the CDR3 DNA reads TGTGCCAGCAGTGATGACTCAGGGTTCGAGCAGTACTTC.

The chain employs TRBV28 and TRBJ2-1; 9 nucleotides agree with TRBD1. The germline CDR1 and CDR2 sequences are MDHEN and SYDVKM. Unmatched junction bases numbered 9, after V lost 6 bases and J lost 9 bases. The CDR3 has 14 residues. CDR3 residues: CASRVGQGHGEQFF. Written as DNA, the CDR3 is TGTGCCAGCAGGGTGGGACAGGGCCATGGTGAGCAGTTCTTC.